A single sample is the source of the 12 T cell receptor beta chains below, sequenced in a study of blood T cell repertoires in COVID-19. Sequencing was performed with immunoSEQ multiplex PCR; in TCRdb, only in-frame clones are kept and a portion is missing. The data show about 250,000 clones, with 88% seen just once and 0.65% to 0.95% held by the top ten. The source material was peripheral blood. The receptors shown here come from a young woman with acute or convalescent COVID-19.

The chain recombines TRBV7-6 with TRBJ2-2; possible D gene TRBD2, 5 bases. Germline assignment: CDR1 SGHVS and CDR2 FNYEAQ. The CDR3 sequence is 15 residues long. Trimming stripped 6 bases from V and 6 bases from J, with 17 bases between. The CDR3 DNA is TGTGCCAGCAGGCTGGCTAGCCTGTGGTCCGGGGAGCTGTTTTTT. Translating gives CASRLASLWSGELFF.

The chain couples TRBV18 to TRBJ2-7; 9 bases align to TRBD1. The CDR3 is made up of 15 amino acids. Germline assignment: CDR1 KGHSH and CDR2 LQKENI. V was pared by 3 bases and J by 3 bases, with 6 bases of the junction left unmatched. The CDR3 bases are TGTGCCAGCTCACCCAAATTGACAGGGGGCTACGAGCAGTACTTC. Its translation is CASSPKLTGGYEQYF. Using reference TRBV18 and TRBJ2-7 for the parts outside the CDR3, the full variable domain is NAGVMQNPRHLVRRRGQEARLRCSPMKGHSHVYWYRQLPEEGLKFMVYLQKENIIDESGMPKERFSAEFPKEGPSILRIQQVVRGDSAAYFCASSPKLTGGYEQYFGPGTRLTVT.

The chain carries TRBV24-1 and TRBJ1-1, with 7 bases aligning to TRBD1. The CDR3 totals 14 residues. Germline V gene data show CDR1 as KGHDR and CDR2 as SFDVKD. V was clipped by 8 bases and J by 5 bases; unmatched bases: 10. Here the CDR3 reads CATIGGRGETEAFF. The DNA of the CDR3 is TGTGCCACCATAGGTGGCAGGGGGGAGACTGAAGCTTTCTTT.

V usage is TRBV7-8 and J usage is TRBJ1-2; perhaps TRBD1 as D (5 bases). This CDR3 is built from 14 residues. V shed 1 base and J shed 2 bases, with 8 bases lying between them. The germline CDR1 and CDR2 sequences are SGHVS and FQNEAQ. CDR3 nucleotides: TGTGCCAGCAGCTTAGGCCAGGGAAACTATGGCTACACCTTC. This gives the protein CASSLGQGNYGYTF.

The rearrangement links TRBV7-9 to TRBJ2-1, with 8 bases fitting TRBD2. V lost 5 bases and J lost 6; bases outside the gene matches: 9. The CDR3 runs 15 residues. The V gene's germline CDR1 is SEHNR and CDR2 FQNEAQ (reference sequence). The CDR3 sequence is CASSGSGKFFNEQFF. The CDR3 DNA is TGTGCCAGCAGCGGTAGCGGGAAATTCTTCAATGAGCAGTTCTTC.

This clone was seen a single time. Other DNA sequences in the same sample also yield this CDR3. CDR3 sequence: CAWRRGSSYNEQFF. CDR3 nucleotides: TGTGCCTGGAGAAGGGGGAGCTCCTACAATGAGCAGTTCTTC. The chain has TRBV30 and TRBJ2-1, with TRBD1 as a possible D gene (6 bases). V gave up 3 bases and J gave up 0 bases, with 9 bases separating them. CDR1 and CDR2 (germline): GTSNPN, SVGIG (reference sequence). This CDR3 region has 14 residues. Combining the CDR3 with reference TRBV30 and TRBJ2-1 gives the whole variable domain SQTIHQWPATLVQPVGSPLSLECTVEGTSNPNLYWYRQAAGRGLQLLFYSVGIGQISSEVPQNLSASRPQDRQFILSSKKLLLSDSGFYLCAWRRGSSYNEQFFGPGTRLTVL.

This chain connects TRBV9 to TRBJ1-3, with a possible D match to TRBD1 (5 bases). The CDR3 loop spans 14 amino acids. Germline loops: CDR1 SGDLS, CDR2 YYNGEE. With 4 bases removed from V and 6 bases from J, the gap between germline ends came to 14 bases. The CDR3 sequence: CASSPTGTSNTIYF. CDR3 DNA: TGTGCCAGCAGCCCTACCGGGACTTCAAACACCATATATTTT. The whole variable domain, remainder taken from reference TRBV9 and TRBJ1-3, is DSGVTQTPKHLITATGQRVTLRCSPRSGDLSVYWYQQSLDQGLQFLIQYYNGEERAKGNILERFSAQQFPDLHSELNLSSLELGDSALYFCASSPTGTSNTIYFGEGSWLTVV.

V gene TRBV27 combines with J gene TRBJ1-2, with 12 bases that match TRBD1. This CDR3 has 17 residues. V was clipped by 2 bases and J by 4 bases; unmatched bases: 8. The V gene's germline CDR1 is MNHEY and CDR2 SMNVEV (reference sequence). The CDR3 sequence: CASSLRGQGAQVYGYTF. The CDR3 DNA reads as TGTGCCAGCAGTTTAAGGGGACAGGGGGCGCAGGTCTATGGCTACACCTTC.

This chain uses TRBV30 with TRBJ2-2; 7 nucleotides line up with TRBD2. The J segment lost 5 bases and the V segment lost 3 bases, leaving 6 bases of the junction unmatched. In germline, CDR1 is GTSNPN, CDR2 SVGIG (reference sequence). The CDR3 is 14 residues long. The CDR3 here is CAWSAGVRTGELFF. CDR3 bases: TGTGCCTGGAGCGCGGGAGTGCGAACCGGGGAGCTGTTTTTT.

There are a few counts of this clone. The chain carries TRBV7-9 and TRBJ2-7; no clear D. Germline values: CDR1 SEHNR, CDR2 FQNEAQ (reference sequence). The CDR3 totals 14 residues. Trimming took off 3 bases at V and 0 bases at J, with 9 bases between the two ends. In DNA, the CDR3 is TGTGCCAGCAGCTTCGGGTCCAGCTCCTACGAGCAGTACTTC. Translating it yields CASSFGSSSYEQYF.

The V and J genes are TRBV5-1 and TRBJ2-1; D is perhaps TRBD2 (5 bases). This CDR3 is built from 13 residues. Trimming removed 0 bases from V and 6 bases from J, with 7 bases in between. Germline lookup yields CDR1 SGHRS and CDR2 YFSETQ. The CDR3 region has the DNA TGCGCCAGCAGCTTGGCCGCGGGCAATGAGCAGTTCTTC. It codes for CASSLAAGNEQFF.

In its sample, this clone was seen once. This chain connects TRBV5-1 to TRBJ1-5; perhaps TRBD1 as D (5 bases). The CDR3 length is 15 residues. Trimming left V 4 bases short and J 2 bases short, with 13 bases between. The V gene's germline CDR1 is SGHRS and CDR2 YFSETQ. CDR3 protein: CASSPIGGGNQPQHF. CDR3 nucleotides: TGCGCCAGCAGCCCCATCGGGGGGGGCAATCAGCCCCAGCATTTT.